What follows is one TCR beta chain and its context. Its cognate antigen is unknown. The authors prepared UMI-labeled TRB cDNA libraries by 5' RACE. TCRdb re-called the 5' RACE reads and shows each CDR3 protein once, DNA omitted. The specimen's table records 30,000 to 40,000 distinct CDR3 sequences. This sample was included in a study of CXCR3-negative and CXCR3-positive naive CD8 T cells. In the study overall: Total TRB output reached about 135 million reads, about 1.5 +/- 0.3 million per library. General study findings and limits: The study inferred TCR strength from TRB CDR3 properties and found comparable surface CD5 between naive subsets. Unlike memory cells, which differed, naive CXCR3-negative and CXCR3-positive cells had similar TRBV-TRBJ usage. Whereas both naive subsets had comparably high diversity, memory CD8+ cells had much lower diversity.

CDR3 length: 16 amino acids. Germline V CDR1 and CDR2: KGHSH, LQKENI. Sequencing was done on a sample of memory CD8+ T cells from blood. The chain is built from TRBV18 and TRBJ1-1; as DNA is missing, the TRBD1 call by TCRdb cannot be tested. This receptor was taken from a human donor in good health. Some clones in this sample may be carry-over from other donors' samples. CDR3 region: CASSPQDRVRGTEAFF.